This TCR beta chain was retrieved from a study of T cell responses to AZD1222 COVID-19 vaccine. Germline V gives CDR1 LNHDA, CDR2 SQIVND (reference sequence). Trimming cost V 6 bases and J 5 bases; bases outside gene matches: 3. This CDR3 region has 13 residues. Concerning this clone itself: Its antigen is undetermined.

Points from the study as a whole: Rises in breadth and depth of Spike-specific TCRs came after two AZD1222 doses. AZD1222 recipients seropositive at baseline numbered only 6 or 7. No day 14 peak samples; only post-peak repertoires were characterized.

Data came from immunoSEQ multiplex PCR; TCRdb stores just in-frame clones and leaves some out. The data show 120,000 or so clones, about nine tenths seen once. The chain joins TRBV19 to TRBJ2-5; 10 bases line up with TRBD1. The receptor comes from an adult in good health. The sequencing here drew on peripheral blood, taken on day 0 of AZD1222 vaccination. The CDR3 here is CASRRTGGETQYF. The CDR3 nucleotides are TGTGCCAGTAGAAGGACAGGGGGTGAGACCCAGTACTTC.